A single sample gave rise to the 24 T cell receptor beta chains below, sequenced in a study of T cell changes during pregnancy in multiple sclerosis. Sequencing was performed with immunoSEQ multiplex PCR; in TCRdb, only in-frame clones are kept and a portion is missing. The repertoire holds fewer than 60,000 clones, with roughly 94% as singletons. The material was CD8+ T cells from peripheral blood mononuclear cells, obtained in the first trimester of pregnancy. These TCRs come from a female donor with multiple sclerosis, enrolled in a pregnancy study.

J is TRBJ1-2 and V is TRBV27; possibly TRBD1 for D (6 bases). CDR1 is MNHEY, CDR2 SMNVEV, per germline (reference sequence). The ends were cut back, 4 bases at V and 8 bases at J, with 14 bases in the middle. The CDR3 totals 13 residues. CDR3 protein: CASSYRRGDGYTF. The CDR3, as DNA: TGTGCCAGCAGTTACCGCAGGGGTGACGGCTACACCTTC.

A single count supports this clone. The chain carries TRBV27 and TRBJ2-1, with TRBD2 as a possible D gene (6 bases). The germline gives CDR1 MNHEY, CDR2 SMNVEV (reference sequence). The CDR3 runs to 15 residues. The V gene lost 5 bases and the J gene lost 2 bases, with 13 bases spanning the gap. The CDR3 protein is CASSPLGGTYNEQFF. The CDR3 DNA is TGTGCCAGCAGTCCCCTGGGAGGCACCTACAATGAGCAGTTCTTC.

The chain couples TRBV27 to TRBJ2-7, with D perhaps matching TRBD1 (5 bases). This CDR3 has 12 amino acids. The V and J ends lost 5 bases and 5 bases respectively, with 10 bases between them. CDR1 and CDR2 from the germline V gene are MNHEY and SMNVEV (reference sequence). The chain's CDR3 is CASSQGRDEQYF. As DNA, the CDR3 is TGTGCCAGCAGTCAGGGCAGGGACGAGCAGTACTTC.

Here the CDR3 reads CASSSSGTSSYEQYF. CDR3 nucleotides: TGTGCCAGCAGTTCCTCCGGGACTAGCTCCTACGAGCAGTACTTC. This rearrangement joins TRBV7-9 to TRBJ2-7; TRBD2 agrees at 8 bases. This CDR3 has 15 amino acids. CDR1 is SEHNR, CDR2 FQNEAQ, per germline (reference sequence). J lost 0 bases, V lost 6 bases, and 7 bases had no gene match.

The V call is TRBV28, the J call TRBJ1-4; the D is unclear. V lost 2 bases, J lost 5 bases, and 18 bases lay in between. Germline assignment: CDR1 MDHEN and CDR2 SYDVKM. The CDR3 runs 17 residues. The CDR3: CASSLGGLTPTNEKLFF. CDR3 nucleotides: TGTGCCAGCAGTTTAGGCGGACTAACACCTACAAATGAAAAACTGTTTTTT.

The chain uses TRBV2 and TRBJ1-5; D might be TRBD1 (6 bases). Germline V CDR1 and CDR2: SNHLY, FYNNEI. The CDR3 is made up of 13 amino acids. V dropped 5 bases and J dropped 4 bases, with 9 bases sitting between them. CDR3 coding DNA: TGTGCCAGCAGTCCCGGACAGAATCAGCCCCAGCATTTT. Protein product: CASSPGQNQPQHF.

This clone came up a few times. Additional DNA sequences in this sample encode the identical CDR3. This chain connects TRBV5-1 to TRBJ1-1, with a weak D call TRBD1 (5 bases). The CDR3 covers 12 residues. Germline V gene sequence: CDR1 SGHRS, CDR2 YFSETQ. Trimming took 0 bases from V and 5 from J, leaving 5 bases between them. The CDR3 sequence: CASSLEGTEAFF. The CDR3, as DNA: TGCGCCAGCAGCTTGGAGGGGACTGAAGCTTTCTTT. The full variable domain, in which reference TRBV5-1 and TRBJ1-1 provide the parts outside the CDR3, is KAGVTQTPRYLIKTRGQQVTLSCSPISGHRSVSWYQQTPGQGLQFLFEYFSETQRNKGNFPGRFSGRQFSNSRSEMNVSTLELGDSALYLCASSLEGTEAFFGQGTRLTVV.

The genes are TRBV6-4 and TRBJ2-2; a possible D gene is TRBD1 (5 bases). V was pared by 10 bases and J by 3 bases, with 12 bases between. The V gene's germline CDR1 is MRHNA and CDR2 SNTAGT. This CDR3 contains 13 residues. Here the CDR3 DNA reads TGTGCCACCTCCGACAGATACACCGGGGAGCTGTTTTTT. Its protein is CATSDRYTGELFF.

The chain couples TRBV5-8 to TRBJ2-1; 7 nucleotides line up with TRBD1. Germline-derived CDR1 and CDR2 are SGHTS and YDEGEE. After removal of 0 bases from V and 8 bases from J, the junction contained 5 bases not matched to a gene. The CDR3 totals 14 residues. This CDR3 is CASSLGQGRDEQFF. The DNA of the CDR3 is TGTGCCAGCAGCTTGGGACAGGGTCGCGATGAGCAGTTCTTC.

The CDR3 loop is CASSIWGESNTEAFF. Written as DNA, the CDR3 is TGTGCCAGTAGTATTTGGGGAGAGAGTAACACTGAAGCTTTCTTT. The V and J genes are TRBV19 and TRBJ1-1, with D hard to call. Deletions cut 3 bases from V and 2 bases from J, with 13 bases between. The CDR3 totals 15 residues. Per germline, CDR1 LNHDA and CDR2 SQIVND (reference sequence).

The rearrangement links TRBV19 to TRBJ1-1; D is uncertain. The CDR3 totals 16 residues. V dropped 2 bases and J dropped 3 bases, with 16 bases sitting between them. Germline loops: CDR1 LNHDA, CDR2 SQIVND (reference sequence). CDR3 DNA sequence: TGTGCCAGTAGTATACTATCGGCCGGGAGGGACACTGAAGCTTTCTTT. Protein sequence: CASSILSAGRDTEAFF.

V gene TRBV11-2 combines with J gene TRBJ1-2; 11 bases line up with TRBD1. The trim removed 5 bases at V and 4 bases at J, leaving 6 bases unmatched. Germline CDR1 is SGHAT and CDR2 is FQNNGV. CDR3 length equals 15 residues. Written as DNA, the CDR3 is TGTGCCAGCAGCGGACGGACAGGGGGCTTCTATGGCTACACCTTC. This codes for CASSGRTGGFYGYTF.

The gene calls are TRBV19 and TRBJ2-7; 10 bases align to TRBD1. CDR3 size: 18 residues. The V gene's germline CDR1 is LNHDA and CDR2 SQIVND (reference sequence). V was clipped by 0 bases and J by 3 bases; unmatched bases: 11. The CDR3 is CASSIDSTGTGDLYEQYF. The DNA of the CDR3 is TGTGCCAGTAGTATAGACTCTACCGGGACAGGGGATCTCTACGAGCAGTACTTC.

J is TRBJ1-5 and V is TRBV5-1; 7 nucleotides align to TRBD1. The CDR3 length is 13 residues. Germline-derived CDR1 and CDR2 are SGHRS and YFSETQ. The V and J ends lost 1 base and 7 bases, in that order; junction bases with no gene match: 2. CDR3 DNA: TGCGCCAGCAGCTTGAGGGGGCCACAGCCCCAGCATTTT. Translated, it gives CASSLRGPQPQHF.

This clone has a single count. This CDR3 is also generated by other DNA sequences in the sample. The gene calls are TRBV27 and TRBJ2-1; D is undetermined. V was pared by 5 bases and J by 2 bases, with 7 bases between. CDR3 size: 13 residues. Germline V gene sequence: CDR1 MNHEY, CDR2 SMNVEV (reference sequence). The CDR3 nucleotides read TGTGCCAGCAGTCCGCTAGCCTACAATGAGCAGTTCTTC. Amino acid sequence: CASSPLAYNEQFF.

This chain uses TRBV10-1 with TRBJ2-6, with TRBD2 matching 10 bases. The V gene's germline CDR1 is WNHNN and CDR2 SYGVQD (reference sequence). V shed 0 bases and J 0 bases; nucleotides not matched to a gene: 8. This CDR3 is 20 amino acids long. CDR3 residues: CASSESPGLAGVSGANVLTF. The CDR3 DNA sequence: TGCGCCAGCAGTGAGTCCCCGGGGCTAGCGGGGGTCTCTGGGGCCAACGTCCTGACTTTC.

A few counts support this clone. The chain links TRBV5-5 to TRBJ2-2; D gene ambiguous. Germline-derived CDR1 and CDR2 are SGHKS and YYEKEE (reference sequence). V gave up 4 bases and J gave up 0 bases, with 13 bases separating them. The CDR3 extends over 16 amino acids. CDR3 protein: CASSLRHSANTGELFF. The CDR3 DNA is TGTGCCAGCAGCCTAAGACATTCCGCGAACACCGGGGAGCTGTTTTTT.

This clone was detected only once. This CDR3 is CAWSGQGIERGYTF. In nucleotides, the CDR3 is TGTGCCTGGAGTGGCCAGGGGATAGAAAGGGGCTACACCTTC. The rearrangement uses TRBV30 and TRBJ1-2, with a tentative D call TRBD1 (6 bases). The germline V gene encodes CDR1 GTSNPN and CDR2 SVGIG (reference sequence). V was clipped by 1 base and J by 8 bases, with 17 bases between them. The CDR3 extends over 14 amino acids. The full variable domain, with the rest looked up from reference TRBV30 and TRBJ1-2, is SQTIHQWPATLVQPVGSPLSLECTVEGTSNPNLYWYRQAAGRGLQLLFYSVGIGQISSEVPQNLSASRPQDRQFILSSKKLLLSDSGFYLCAWSGQGIERGYTFGSGTRLTVV.

The chain is built from TRBV9 and TRBJ1-1; no clear D gene. The V end was cut by 4 bases, the J end by 8 bases, with 3 bases between. This CDR3 contains 9 residues. The V gene's germline CDR1 is SGDLS and CDR2 YYNGEE. The CDR3 region is CASSPEAFF. In DNA, the CDR3 is TGTGCCAGCAGCCCGGAAGCTTTCTTT.

The chain uses TRBV7-8 and TRBJ2-3, with TRBD1 identical over 11 bases. V was pared by 4 bases and J by 1 base, with 10 bases of the junction left unmatched. Germline lookup yields CDR1 SGHVS and CDR2 FQNEAQ. CDR3 length: 18 residues. The CDR3, as DNA: TGTGCCAGCAGCTATGGGGACAGGGGGATTTGGGGCACAGATACGCAGTATTTT. It yields the protein CASSYGDRGIWGTDTQYF. The full variable domain, its missing parts supplied by reference TRBV7-8 and TRBJ2-3, is GAGVSQSPRYKVAKRGQDVALRCDPISGHVSLFWYQQALGQGPEFLTYFQNEAQLDKSGLPSDRFFAERPEGSVSTLKIQRTQQEDSAVYLCASSYGDRGIWGTDTQYFGPGTRLTVL.

The chain employs TRBV27 and TRBJ2-1; the D gene is possibly TRBD2 (6 bases). The CDR3 loop spans 15 amino acids. Germline V gene lookup returns CDR1 MNHEY and CDR2 SMNVEV (reference sequence). V was clipped by 7 bases and J by 0 bases, with 13 bases between them. The CDR3 sequence: CASTPSVTSYNEQFF. CDR3 in DNA: TGTGCCAGCACCCCTAGCGTGACCTCCTACAATGAGCAGTTCTTC.

This clone was recorded once. V is TRBV29-1 and J is TRBJ1-1, with 7 nucleotides matching TRBD1. V shed 7 bases and J 0 bases; nucleotides not matched to a gene: 2. This CDR3 has 12 residues. CDR1 is SQVTM and CDR2 is ANQGSEA in the germline V gene. CDR3 coding DNA: TGCAGCGGGGGACAGTTGAACACTGAAGCTTTCTTT. Protein: CSGGQLNTEAFF.

This clone came up once. The chain joins TRBV28 to TRBJ2-7, with D possibly being TRBD2 (6 bases). The CDR3 contains 13 residues. Trimming removed 6 bases at V and 3 bases at J, with 12 bases between. Germline-derived CDR1 and CDR2 are MDHEN and SYDVKM. The CDR3 sequence is CASSPSSDYEQYF. The CDR3 nucleotides are TGTGCCAGCAGCCCATCTAGCGACTACGAGCAGTACTTC.

The chain uses TRBV9 and TRBJ2-1; D is perhaps TRBD1 (6 bases). The CDR3 contains 15 residues. CDR1 SGDLS and CDR2 YYNGEE come from the germline V gene. Trimming cost V 0 bases and J 6 bases, with 13 bases left between them. CDR3 sequence: CASSVEWTEVNEQFF. In nucleotides, the CDR3 is TGTGCCAGCAGCGTAGAGTGGACAGAGGTCAATGAGCAGTTCTTC.